Described below is a single T cell receptor (beta chain) sequence and its context. Its specific antigen is unknown. The sample holds no much larger clone one base away, and base qualities are not on file. Taken from the germline V gene (reference sequence), the CDR1 and CDR2 loops are SGHNT and YYREEE. The CDR3, cysteine through phenylalanine, is 14 amino acids long. The read is trimmed to its CDR3 DNA, 42 bases read in frame from base 1. V sheds 1 base and J sheds 6 bases, leaving 14 bases between their ends. Sequenced using an Illumina HiSeq 1500. In-frame beta chains were kept once TCRdb had trimmed the public reads at Q25 with fastp and called clones with MiXCR. Entries that share a CDR3 protein sequence are merged under the most common genes and DNA. This sample has 150,000 to 200,000 distinct CDR3 sequences in its table, and roughly 20% of those were observed once. Approximately 2.9% of the sample is in the top ten clones.

The sample originates from a study of T cell repertoires in cytomegalovirus infection (dated 2019 in TCRdb). Study-wide context: The HLA type of each donor mattered for the analysis, because public TCR beta signatures pointed to carriage of CMV infection along with the matching HLA type. Overall study results and their limits: In the ex vivo response, HLA-C-restricted CMV-specific TCR beta clonotypes were dominant, and in two of eight donors the single most frequent clonotype came from this HLA-C-restricted group. In both this cohort and an independent cohort of under 450 donors, the cumulative frequency of public TCR beta family members distinguished carriers of CMV infection plus the relevant HLA type.

The chain employs TRBV5-4 and TRBJ2-7; the D segment cannot be called with confidence. The clonotype comes from a human donor in good health (CMV status not recorded). Some clones in this sample may be carry-over from other donors' samples. Sequenced material: PBMCs. CDR3 sequence: CASSLTRSPSEQYF. In nucleotides, the sequence is TGTGCCAGCAGCTTGACCAGGTCGCCCTCCGAGCAGTACTTC.